This T cell receptor beta chain is from a study of CXCR3-negative and CXCR3-positive naive CD8 T cells. General observations from the study: CXCR3-expressing naive cells carried TRB CDR3s more hydrophobic than those of CXCR3-negative naive cells.

Preparation of TRB cDNA libraries relied on 5' RACE carrying UMI labels. TCRdb derives one entry per CDR3 protein from the 5' RACE reads, leaving out DNA. This sample's clone table lists 150,000 to 180,000 distinct CDR3 sequences. Looked up from germline, CDR1 is SGHVS and CDR2 is FQNEAQ. The CDR3 consists of 15 residues. About this clonotype: What it binds is unknown.

The rearrangement joins TRBV7-8 to TRBJ2-1; TCRdb proposes TRBD1, but this gene call is untestable without DNA. The sample taken for sequencing was naive CXCR3+ CD8+ T cells from blood. Subset: CD45RO-CCR7+CD27+CD95- naive CD8+ T cells expressing CXCR3 (TNR3+). This sequence was found in a human donor in good health. Some clones in this sample may be carry-over from other donors' samples. The CDR3 loop reads CASSSPGQTYNEQFF.